The entry that follows covers one T cell receptor (beta chain) sequence. This specimen belongs to a study of T cell responses to AZD1222 COVID-19 vaccine. V dropped 4 bases and J dropped 0; count of bases not matched to a gene: 5. The CDR3 is 15 residues long. Germline values: CDR1 MGHRA, CDR2 YSYEKL. Repertoires were generated with immunoSEQ multiplex PCR, while TCRdb's copy carries only in-frame clones and drops some. The sample includes approximately 130,000 clones, roughly 93% of them seen just once. This sequence was found in an adult in good health. V and J are TRBV4-1 and TRBJ1-1, with TRBD1 matching over 7 bases. This sample comprised peripheral blood, obtained on day 0 of AZD1222 vaccination. CDR3 region: CASSPRTGMNTEAFF. Written as DNA, the CDR3 is TGCGCCAGCAGCCCCCGGACAGGCATGAACACTGAAGCTTTCTTT.